This T cell receptor beta chain was sequenced for a study of cytomegalovirus exposure and HLA in healthy donors. For the study at large: Inside one of the first data releases sat around 80 million unique TCRs taken from HLA-typed donors. Study results and limitations: Presence/absence analyses rested on an assumption that sequencing depth was roughly uniform across donors. The authors enumerated 180 or so TCR beta chains as linked to cytomegalovirus.

With 60 Vbeta and 13 Jbeta primers, the PCR was carried out. TCRdb keeps only in-frame clones here, not all; method: immunoSEQ multiplex PCR. This sample has roughly 150,000 clones, with around 72% found just once. The V gene's germline CDR1 is MGHDK and CDR2 SYGVNS. The CDR3 spans 15 residues. Trimming pared 0 bases from V and 8 bases from J, leaving 13 bases between. This clone was observed once. As yet, its antigen is unknown. Sequences were obtained from PBMCs. The sequence derives from a man younger than 35 in good health and CMV-seronegative. The V gene is TRBV25-1, the J gene TRBJ1-4; TRBD1 might be the D (6 bases). CDR3 DNA sequence: TGTGCCAGCAGTGAATACGGGGGGCACTCCGAAAAACTGTTTTTT. This sequence encodes CASSEYGGHSEKLFF. The variable domain in full, completed from reference TRBV25-1 and TRBJ1-4, reads EADIYQTPRYLVIGTGKKITLECSQTMGHDKMYWYQQDPGMELHLIHYSYGVNSTEKGDLSSESTVSRIRTEHFPLTLESARPSHTSQYLCASSEYGGHSEKLFFGSGTQLSVL.